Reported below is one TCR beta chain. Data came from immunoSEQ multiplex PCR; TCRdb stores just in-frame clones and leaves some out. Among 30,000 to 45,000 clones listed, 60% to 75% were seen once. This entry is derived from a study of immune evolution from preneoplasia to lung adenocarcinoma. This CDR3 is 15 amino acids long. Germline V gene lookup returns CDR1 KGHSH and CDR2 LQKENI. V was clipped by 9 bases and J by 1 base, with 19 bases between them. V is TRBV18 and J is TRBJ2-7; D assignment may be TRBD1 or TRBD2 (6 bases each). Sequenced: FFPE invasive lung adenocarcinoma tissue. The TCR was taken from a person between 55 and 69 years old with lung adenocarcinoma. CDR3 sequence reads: CASPPGAGGSYEQYF. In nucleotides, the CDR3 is TGTGCCAGTCCTCCGGGGGCTGGCGGATCCTACGAGCAGTACTTC.